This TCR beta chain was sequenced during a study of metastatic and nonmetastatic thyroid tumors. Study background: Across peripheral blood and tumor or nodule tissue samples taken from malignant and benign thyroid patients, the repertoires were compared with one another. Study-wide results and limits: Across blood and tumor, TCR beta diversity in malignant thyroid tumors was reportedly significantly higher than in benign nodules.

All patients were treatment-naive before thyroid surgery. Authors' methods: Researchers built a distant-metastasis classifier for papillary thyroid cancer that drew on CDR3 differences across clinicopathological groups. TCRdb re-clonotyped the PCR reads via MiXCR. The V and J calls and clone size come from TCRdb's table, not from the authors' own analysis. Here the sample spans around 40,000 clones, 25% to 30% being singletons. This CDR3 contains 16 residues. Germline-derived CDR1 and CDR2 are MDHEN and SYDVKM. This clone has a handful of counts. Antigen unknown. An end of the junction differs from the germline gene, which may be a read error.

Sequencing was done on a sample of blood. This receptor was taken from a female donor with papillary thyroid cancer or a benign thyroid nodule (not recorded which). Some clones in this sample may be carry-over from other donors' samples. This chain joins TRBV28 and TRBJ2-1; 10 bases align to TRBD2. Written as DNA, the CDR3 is TGTGCCAGCAGTGGTACTAGCGGGGAGGTGGTCGATGAGCATTTCTTC. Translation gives CASSGTSGEVVDEHFF.